These 27 T cell receptor beta chains were sequenced from one sample in a study of T cell responses to AZD1222 COVID-19 vaccine (dated by TCRdb to about 2021). The time point label of this sample denotes: baseline before first vaccination. The library was obtained by the immunoSEQ multiplex PCR assay. TCRdb retrieved this table from immuneACCESS and kept in-frame rearrangements only. Not all clones are present; in checked studies, unresolved V genes account for under half, and no reason is known for the remainder. This sample's table contains more than 110,000 clones. In total, the top ten clones hold 2% to 2.5% of the sample. The sample consisted of peripheral blood. All receptors derive from an adult in good health.

This chain links TRBV11-2 with TRBJ2-2, with TRBD1 as a possible D gene (6 bases). The CDR3 is made up of 15 amino acids. The V gene lost 5 bases and the J gene lost 0 bases, with 10 bases spanning the gap. Germline assignment: CDR1 SGHAT and CDR2 FQNNGV. This chain's CDR3 is CASSHGQTNTGELFF. In DNA form, the CDR3 reads TGTGCCAGCAGCCACGGACAGACGAACACCGGGGAGCTGTTTTTT. Full variable domain (rest looked up from reference TRBV11-2 and TRBJ2-2): EAGVAQSPRYKIIEKRQSVAFWCNPISGHATLYWYQQILGQGPKLLIQFQNNGVVDDSQLPKDRFSAERLKGVDSTLKIQPAKLEDSAVYLCASSHGQTNTGELFFGEGSRLTVL.

The V gene is TRBV29-1, the J gene TRBJ1-2; perhaps TRBD1 as D (6 bases). CDR1 is SQVTM and CDR2 is ANQGSEA in the germline V gene. The length of the CDR3 is 14 residues. V lost 6 bases, J lost 0 bases, and 14 bases lay in between. The CDR3 reads CSVGGAASNYGYTF. The CDR3 nucleotides are TGCAGCGTGGGGGGGGCAGCCTCTAACTATGGCTACACCTTC.

The rearrangement links TRBV7-9 to TRBJ1-6; tentatively, D is TRBD1 (6 bases). V lost 7 bases to trimming and J lost 3 bases, with 13 bases between them. This CDR3 has 15 amino acids. In germline, CDR1 is SEHNR, CDR2 FQNEAQ (reference sequence). CDR3 sequence reads: CASTPGGSYNSPLHF. As DNA, the CDR3 is TGTGCCAGCACCCCGGGGGGCAGCTATAATTCACCCCTCCACTTT.

The genes are TRBV7-2 and TRBJ2-5; tentative D call: TRBD2 (6 bases). The CDR3 totals 14 residues. Germline V gene lookup returns CDR1 SGHTA and CDR2 FQGNSA. Trimming took off 5 bases at V and 2 bases at J, with 12 bases between the two ends. The CDR3 is CASSGPGLQETQYF. CDR3 DNA: TGTGCCAGCAGCGGACCGGGACTTCAAGAGACCCAGTACTTC.

The J gene is TRBJ2-5, the V gene TRBV5-1; D is possibly TRBD2 (5 bases). V lost 6 bases, J lost 2 bases, and 17 bases lay in between. CDR3 length equals 15 residues. Germline loops: CDR1 SGHRS, CDR2 YFSETQ. The CDR3 is CASMSMKSGQETQYF. As DNA, the CDR3 is TGCGCCAGCATGAGCATGAAGTCGGGGCAAGAGACCCAGTACTTC.

The V call is TRBV28, the J call TRBJ1-2; D gene uncertain. This CDR3 is 11 amino acids long. With 6 bases removed from V and 8 bases from J, the gap between germline ends came to 10 bases. CDR1 and CDR2 (germline): MDHEN, SYDVKM. CDR3 loop: CASRRGEGYTF. In nucleotides, the CDR3 is TGTGCCAGCAGGCGCGGGGAGGGCTACACCTTC.

The chain carries TRBV7-9 and TRBJ2-6; weak D call: TRBD1 (6 bases). Germline CDR1 SEHNR, CDR2 FQNEAQ (reference sequence). Between the trimmed V and J ends, which lost 6 bases and 0 bases, there was a span of 15 bases. The length of the CDR3 is 17 residues. The CDR3 region is CASRDPGVRSGANVLTF. The CDR3 DNA is TGTGCCAGCAGGGACCCAGGGGTCCGCTCTGGGGCCAACGTCCTGACTTTC.

This sequence joins TRBV18 and TRBJ2-7; D assignment may be TRBD1 or TRBD2 (5 bases each). V lost 3 bases and J 0 bases, leaving 15 bases between the germline ends. Germline V gives CDR1 KGHSH, CDR2 LQKENI. The CDR3 is made up of 16 amino acids. This CDR3 reads CASSPLEGPSSYEQYF. The CDR3 nucleotides are TGTGCCAGCTCACCGCTAGAGGGGCCTAGCTCCTACGAGCAGTACTTC.

The chain carries TRBV11-1 and TRBJ2-7; D might be TRBD2 (6 bases). With 8 bases removed from V and 4 bases from J, the gap between germline ends came to 12 bases. Germline lookup yields CDR1 SGHAT and CDR2 FQDESV (reference sequence). This CDR3 is built from 12 residues. The CDR3 spells CASGWRDYEQYF. The CDR3 coding sequence is TGTGCCAGCGGTTGGAGGGATTACGAGCAGTACTTC.

The genes are TRBV6-5 and TRBJ1-1; the D is unclear. V lost 0 bases, J lost 0 bases, and 8 bases lay in between. From germline, CDR1 is MNHEY and CDR2 SVGAGI. This CDR3 region has 15 residues. CDR3 DNA sequence: TGTGCCAGCAGTTACTCTCGGCTCCTGAACACTGAAGCTTTCTTT. It encodes CASSYSRLLNTEAFF.

The chain carries TRBV6-5 and TRBJ2-2; D perhaps matches TRBD1 (5 bases). CDR3 length equals 14 residues. The germline gives CDR1 MNHEY, CDR2 SVGAGI. V dropped 6 bases and J dropped 3 bases, with 11 bases sitting between them. CDR3 amino acids: CASRAQVHTGELFF. CDR3 nucleotides: TGTGCCAGCAGGGCACAGGTGCACACCGGGGAGCTGTTTTTT.

The V gene is TRBV2, the J gene TRBJ1-3; the D is unclear. Germline V gene sequence: CDR1 SNHLY, CDR2 FYNNEI. CDR3 length: 12 residues. Trimming pared 6 bases from V and 2 bases from J, leaving 5 bases between. This chain's CDR3 is CASRETGNTIYF. CDR3 coding DNA: TGTGCCAGCAGGGAGACTGGAAACACCATATATTTT.

The rearrangement uses TRBV3-1 (or the pseudogene TRBV3-2) and TRBJ1-2; 8 bases match TRBD1. Germline loops: CDR1 LGHDT, CDR2 YNNKEL (reference sequence). The length of the CDR3 is 16 residues. Losses at the gene ends were 0 bases for V and 0 bases for J; bases not matched to a gene: 3. CDR3 in DNA: TGTGCCAGCAGCCAAGACCGGGACAGGACTAACTATGGCTACACCTTC. Its translation is CASSQDRDRTNYGYTF.

The chain employs TRBV19 and TRBJ1-5; D gene unclear. CDR1 and CDR2 (germline): LNHDA, SQIVND (reference sequence). The CDR3 runs to 16 residues. Trimming took 2 bases from V and 1 from J, leaving 12 bases between them. For the CDR3, the DNA is TGTGCCAGTAGTATATACGGGCTGGGGAGCAATCAGCCCCAGCATTTT. Its translation: CASSIYGLGSNQPQHF.

V is TRBV5-8 and J is TRBJ1-1; 7 nucleotides line up with TRBD1. The CDR3 length is 13 residues. Germline lookup yields CDR1 SGHTS and CDR2 YDEGEE. V lost 4 bases, J lost 4 bases, and 4 bases stayed unmatched. The CDR3 is CASSRQGGTEAFF. The CDR3 nucleotides are TGTGCCAGCAGCCGACAGGGAGGCACTGAAGCTTTCTTT. The complete variable domain, with remaining parts taken from reference TRBV5-8 and TRBJ1-1, reads EAGVTQSPTHLIKTRGQQATLRCSPISGHTSVYWYQQALGLGLQFLLWYDEGEERNRGNFPPRFSGRQFPNYSSELNVNALELEDSALYLCASSRQGGTEAFFGQGTRLTVV.

The chain carries TRBV11-3 and TRBJ2-3; D uncertain. Germline values: CDR1 SGHNT, CDR2 YENEEA. This CDR3 is built from 11 residues. The V gene lost 8 bases and the J gene lost 4 bases, with 7 bases spanning the gap. The CDR3 coding sequence is TGTGCCAGCTCGAAGGCAGATACGCAGTATTTT. Its translation: CASSKADTQYF.

The rearrangement joins TRBV7-8 to TRBJ1-2; 8 nucleotides align to TRBD1. J lost 10 bases, V lost 1 base, and 14 bases had no gene match. The germline gives CDR1 SGHVS, CDR2 FQNEAQ. CDR3 length: 16 residues. CDR3 DNA sequence: TGTGCCAGCAGCTTAGGTACTCTCTTTGGACAGGGTGACTACACCTTC. Residues: CASSLGTLFGQGDYTF.

This chain connects TRBV27 to TRBJ1-6; TRBD1 is a possible D gene (6 bases). This CDR3 has 17 residues. V gave up 3 bases and J gave up 8 bases, with 20 bases separating them. The V gene's germline CDR1 is MNHEY and CDR2 SMNVEV (reference sequence). CDR3 DNA: TGTGCCAGCAGTTTTACCCCCCCCCGGGGGCTACATTCACCCCTCCACTTT. Protein sequence: CASSFTPPRGLHSPLHF.

As concerns this clone: One end of the junction is discordant with germline, which a read error may explain. The genes are TRBV29-1 and TRBJ1-1; D might be TRBD1 (5 bases). Per germline, CDR1 SQVTM and CDR2 ANQGSEA. This CDR3 region has 12 residues. CDR3 nucleotide sequence: TGCAGCGTGGAAGCGGGGGGTTCTGAAGCTTTCTTT. This sequence encodes CSVEAGGSEAFF.

The chain joins TRBV3-1 (or the pseudogene TRBV3-2) to TRBJ2-5; 10 positions match TRBD2. From germline, CDR1 is LGHDT and CDR2 YNNKEL (reference sequence). V was clipped by 4 bases and J by 2 bases; unmatched bases: 13. The CDR3 has 18 residues. In DNA, the CDR3 is TGTGCCAGCAGCCGGGGGGGTAACGGACTAGCGGTACAAGAGACCCAGTACTTC. Its translation: CASSRGGNGLAVQETQYF.

The J gene is TRBJ1-2, the V gene TRBV5-1; 8 bases match TRBD1. Germline values: CDR1 SGHRS, CDR2 YFSETQ. The J segment lost 5 bases and the V segment lost 4 bases, leaving 7 bases of the junction unmatched. The CDR3 extends over 14 amino acids. In DNA, the CDR3 is TGCGCCAGCAGCCCGGACAGGGTCGATTATGGCTACACCTTC. Its protein product is CASSPDRVDYGYTF.

The chain has TRBV2 and TRBJ2-5; D assignment may be TRBD1 or TRBD2 (6 bases each). The V end lost 2 bases, the J end lost 7 bases, and 14 bases lay between the germline ends. Germline V gene lookup returns CDR1 SNHLY and CDR2 FYNNEI. This CDR3 has 14 amino acids. The CDR3 region is CASSERGAAPTQYF. CDR3 coding DNA: TGTGCCAGCAGTGAAAGGGGGGCCGCCCCGACCCAGTACTTC.

J is TRBJ2-7 and V is TRBV7-9; D gene ambiguous. This CDR3 region has 12 residues. V was shortened by 1 base and J by 9 bases, with 10 bases between the two germline ends. CDR1 and CDR2 from the germline V gene are SEHNR and FQNEAQ (reference sequence). The CDR3 nucleotides are TGTGCCAGCAGCTTAGGGTCAGCCAGGCAGTACTTC. Protein: CASSLGSARQYF.

The genes are TRBV14 and TRBJ1-1, with no clear D. Germline-derived CDR1 and CDR2 are SGHDN and FVKESK. The V end was cut by 0 bases, the J end by 0 bases, with 11 bases between. The CDR3 runs 16 residues. The CDR3 coding sequence is TGTGCCAGCAGCCAAGATAATGCAGCCGTGAACACTGAAGCTTTCTTT. This encodes CASSQDNAAVNTEAFF.

This rearrangement joins TRBV6-6 to TRBJ1-1; D gene uncertain. The CDR3 runs 13 residues. From germline, CDR1 is MNHNY and CDR2 SVGAGI (reference sequence). Trimming left V 7 bases short and J 4 bases short, with 13 bases between. The CDR3 DNA reads TGTGCCAGCACCCAGGAATCGGGCACTGAAGCTTTCTTT. It encodes CASTQESGTEAFF.

The chain carries TRBV7-2 and TRBJ1-1, with no clear D. Germline CDR1 is SGHTA and CDR2 is FQGNSA. The CDR3 loop spans 14 amino acids. V lost 1 base, J lost 5 bases, and 11 bases lay in between. As DNA, the CDR3 is TGTGCCAGCAGCTTAGAAGGCTCGATGACTGAAGCTTTCTTT. Translating gives CASSLEGSMTEAFF.

This rearrangement joins TRBV7-2 to TRBJ2-3, with unresolved D. CDR1 and CDR2 from the germline V gene are SGHTA and FQGNSA. V was clipped by 5 bases and J by 0 bases, with 12 bases between them. CDR3 length: 15 residues. CDR3 in amino acids: CASSPTSSSTDTQYF. In nucleotides, the CDR3 is TGTGCCAGCAGCCCGACCTCCTCTAGCACAGATACGCAGTATTTT.